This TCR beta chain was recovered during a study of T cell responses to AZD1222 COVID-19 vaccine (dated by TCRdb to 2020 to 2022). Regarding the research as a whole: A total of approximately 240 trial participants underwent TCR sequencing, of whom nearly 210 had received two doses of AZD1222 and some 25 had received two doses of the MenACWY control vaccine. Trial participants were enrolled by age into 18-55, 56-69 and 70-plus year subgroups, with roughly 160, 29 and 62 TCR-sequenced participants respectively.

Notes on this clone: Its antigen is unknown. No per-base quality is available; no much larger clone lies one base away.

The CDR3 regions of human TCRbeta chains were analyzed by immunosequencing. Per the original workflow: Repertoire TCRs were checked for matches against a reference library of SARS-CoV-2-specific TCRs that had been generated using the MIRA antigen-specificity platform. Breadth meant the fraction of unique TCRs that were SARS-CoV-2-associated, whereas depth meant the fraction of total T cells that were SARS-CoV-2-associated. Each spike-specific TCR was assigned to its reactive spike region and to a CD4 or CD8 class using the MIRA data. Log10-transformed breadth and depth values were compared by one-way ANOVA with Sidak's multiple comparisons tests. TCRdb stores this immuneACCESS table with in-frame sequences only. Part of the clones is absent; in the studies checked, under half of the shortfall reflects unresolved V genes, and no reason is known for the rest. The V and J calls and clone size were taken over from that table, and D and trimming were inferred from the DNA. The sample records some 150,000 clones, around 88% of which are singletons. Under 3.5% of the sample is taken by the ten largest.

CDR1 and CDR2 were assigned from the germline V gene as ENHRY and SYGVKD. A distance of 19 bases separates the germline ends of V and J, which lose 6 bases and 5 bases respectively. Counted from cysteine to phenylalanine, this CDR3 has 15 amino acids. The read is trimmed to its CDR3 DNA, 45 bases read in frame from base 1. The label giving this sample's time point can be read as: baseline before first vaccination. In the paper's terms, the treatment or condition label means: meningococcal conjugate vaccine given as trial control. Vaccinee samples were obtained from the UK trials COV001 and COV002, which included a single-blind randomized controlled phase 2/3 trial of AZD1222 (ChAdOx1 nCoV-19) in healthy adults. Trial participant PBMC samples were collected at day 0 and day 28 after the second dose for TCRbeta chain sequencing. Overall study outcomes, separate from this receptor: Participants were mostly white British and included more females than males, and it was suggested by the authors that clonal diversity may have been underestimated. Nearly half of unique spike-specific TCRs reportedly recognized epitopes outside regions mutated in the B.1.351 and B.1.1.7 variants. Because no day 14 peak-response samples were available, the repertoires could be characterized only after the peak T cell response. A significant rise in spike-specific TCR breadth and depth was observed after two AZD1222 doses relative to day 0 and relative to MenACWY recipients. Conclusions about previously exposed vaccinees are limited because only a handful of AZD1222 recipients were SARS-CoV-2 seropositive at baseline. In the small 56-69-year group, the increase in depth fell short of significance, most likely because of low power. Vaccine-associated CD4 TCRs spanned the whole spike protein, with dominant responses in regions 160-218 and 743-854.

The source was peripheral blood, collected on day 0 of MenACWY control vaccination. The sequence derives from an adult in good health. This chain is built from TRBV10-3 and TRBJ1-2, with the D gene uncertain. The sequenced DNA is TGTGCCATCAGGAGATCGAGTGCCGAACCTTATGGCTACACCTTC. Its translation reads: CAIRRSSAEPYGYTF.